The rows below give T cell receptor beta chains drawn from one sample of a study of shared clonotypes between healthy human individuals. Some clones are missing from TCRdb's copy, which holds only in-frame ones; the method was immunoSEQ multiplex PCR. The data show under 2.5 million clones, 85% to 95% seen once. The specimen sequenced was naive CD4+ T cells from PBMCs. These receptors originate from a man between 18 and 29 years old in good health. Some clones in this sample may be carry-over from other donors' samples. Each CDR3 is given with its conserved first and last residue. A D gene is named only where the DNA matches it firmly. A clone size is listed for some rows: how often the clone was seen (once, few, many), or a class if it is expanded.

D gene,V gene,clone size,J gene,CDR3 DNA,CDR3 protein
TRBD1,TRBV7-9,once,TRBJ1-4,TGTGCCAGCAACCAGGGGGCTACTAATGAAAAACTGTTTTTT,CASNQGATNEKLFF
TRBD2,TRBV4-2,-,TRBJ2-1,TGTGCCAGCAGCCAAGATGGGAGGGGTGTGAGCGGGAGGCCGGTATACAATGAGCAGTTCTTC,CASSQDGRGVSGRPVYNEQFF
-,TRBV2,few,TRBJ2-2,TGTGCCAGCAGGATTACTAGACTCGTCAGGAACACCGGGGAGCTGTTTTTT,CASRITRLVRNTGELFF
-,TRBV5-6,-,TRBJ2-3,TGTGCCAGCAGCTTGGGGCCCCTAAGCACAGATACGCAGTATTTT,CASSLGPLSTDTQYF
-,TRBV18,-,TRBJ1-2,TGTGCCAGCTCACCAAATGGAGGCAGGGGATGGGCTGGCACGGCTAACTATGGCTACACCTTC,CASSPNGGRGWAGTANYGYTF
-,TRBV30,-,TRBJ2-5,TGTGCCTGGAGTGCAATACAGGGCGAGTCCCAGTACTTC,CAWSAIQGESQYF
-,TRBV5-4,-,TRBJ2-7,TGTGCCAGCACCTCGGGCGGAACCTCCTACGAGCAGTACTTC,CASTSGGTSYEQYF
TRBD2,TRBV4-1,-,TRBJ2-1,TGCGCCAGCAGCCAAGAAGGGACTAGATTATACAATGAGCAGTTCTTC,CASSQEGTRLYNEQFF
TRBD2,TRBV7-2,-,TRBJ2-7,TGTGCCAGCAGCGAAGCAGCGGGAGTCTTCTACGAGCAGTACTTC,CASSEAAGVFYEQYF
-,TRBV13,-,TRBJ2-7,TGTGCCAGCAGCCCCCCCGACTCCTACGGGCAGTACTTC,CASSPPDSYGQYF
TRBD1,TRBV19,-,TRBJ1-1,TGTGCCAGTCGGCAGACAGGGATGAACACTGAAGCTTTCTTT,CASRQTGMNTEAFF
-,TRBV5-1,-,TRBJ1-1,TGCGCCAGCAGCTTTGCGGGGTCGGGGGACACTGAAGCTTTCTTT,CASSFAGSGDTEAFF
-,TRBV6-6,-,TRBJ1-3,TGTGCCAGCAGTTGGGGGACTCGCTCCTCTGGAAACACCATATATTTT,CASSWGTRSSGNTIYF
TRBD1,TRBV11-1,-,TRBJ2-5,TGTGCCAGCAGCACCCGGGACAGGGGGCGGGAGACCCAGTACTTC,CASSTRDRGRETQYF
TRBD1,TRBV5-1,-,TRBJ2-5,TGCGCCAGCAGCTTGGGACAGGGACCCGAGACCCAGTACTTC,CASSLGQGPETQYF
-,TRBV29-1,-,TRBJ2-7,TGCAGCGTGGAATGGGCCCAATCCTCCGAGCAGTACTTC,CSVEWAQSSEQYF
-,TRBV7-9,-,TRBJ1-1,TGTGCCAGCAGCTTACTACCCCTCTGGGACACTGAAGCTTTCTTT,CASSLLPLWDTEAFF
-,TRBV29-1,once,TRBJ1-1,TGCAGCGTGGAAAGGAGACAGGTGAACACTGAAGCTTTCTTT,CSVERRQVNTEAFF
-,TRBV4-1,-,TRBJ2-4,TGCGCCAGCAGCCAAGTCCCAGGGAACATTCAGTACTTC,CASSQVPGNIQYF
-,TRBV9,-,TRBJ2-1,TGTGCCAGCAGCGTAGCGCTCACGGGAGACAATGAGCAGTTCTTC,CASSVALTGDNEQFF
-,TRBV5-1,few,TRBJ2-7,TGCGCCAGCAGCTTGGGACAGCTTTACGAGCAGTACTTC,CASSLGQLYEQYF
TRBD1,TRBV4-1,-,TRBJ2-5,TGCGCCAGCAGTCGACAGGGGGCTGGAGAGACCCAGTACTTC,CASSRQGAGETQYF
TRBD1,TRBV19,-,TRBJ1-5,TGTGCCAGTAGTAGGAAACCCAGGACAGGTAGCAATCAGCCCCAGCATTTT,CASSRKPRTGSNQPQHF
-,TRBV2,-,TRBJ2-7,TGTGCCAGCTTCCGGGACATGCCCTCAAGCAAGTACTTC,CASFRDMPSSKYF
TRBD1,TRBV18,-,TRBJ2-3,TGTGCCAGCTCACGTGACACAGGGGGCCAAGATACGCAGTATTTT,CASSRDTGGQDTQYF
-,TRBV18,-,TRBJ1-2,TGTGCCAGCTCATACGAAGCTAACTATGGCTACACCTTC,CASSYEANYGYTF
TRBD1,TRBV10-3,-,TRBJ1-1,TGTGCCATCAGTGAACGGACAGGGGATCACACTGAAGCTTTCTTT,CAISERTGDHTEAFF